The entry below describes one T cell receptor beta chain. The antigen is not known. Sequencing was performed with immunoSEQ multiplex PCR; in TCRdb, only in-frame clones are kept and a portion is missing. The table has roughly 76,000 clones, 84% seen once; the top ten hold around 1.1%. CDR1 and CDR2 (germline): LNHDA, SQIVND (reference sequence). The CDR3 spans 15 residues. V was shortened by 2 bases and J by 11 bases, with 16 bases between the two germline ends. This sample was taken from a study of OX40 agonist ivuxolimab in advanced cancers. Study as a whole: Participants could have had prior anti-PD-1, anti-PD-L1 or anti-CTLA-4 therapy, and about 40% had some. Study findings and constraints: The work left the antigen specificity of expanded peripheral T cells undetermined.

This clonotype originated in an adult with an advanced solid tumor such as melanoma, head and neck, liver or kidney cancer. The chain combines TRBV19 with TRBJ1-6, with D hard to call. Sequences were derived from CD4+ or CD8+ T cells sorted from blood, sampled in a trial of the OX40 agonist ivuxolimab. The CDR3 nucleotides read TGTGCCAGTAGTATACTCGGGAGTGGAGATGCACCCCTCCACTTT. This codes for CASSILGSGDAPLHF.